This T cell receptor beta chain stems from a study of glioma-infiltrating T cells. TCR alpha and beta CDR3 regions were amplified from RNA using iRepertoire nested multiplex PCR. Input was roughly 85-400 ng of tissue mRNA or PBMC total RNA. TCRdb re-analysed the multiplex PCR reads in MiXCR, keeping a single row per CDR3 protein. The sample has some 150,000 distinct CDR3 sequences; 30% to 40% are singletons. Study observations and caveats: Non-neoplastic patients had below-expected tissue-blood divergence, while all gliomas exceeded expectation.

The length of the CDR3 is 13 residues. Germline-derived CDR1 and CDR2 are ENHRY and SYGVKD. The V and J ends lost 7 bases and 0 bases, in that order; junction bases with no gene match: 1. This clonotype occurred a few times. What it binds is unknown. What was sequenced was glioma tissue, nonneoplastic brain tissue, or PBMCs (not recorded which). This rearrangement joins TRBV10-3 to TRBJ2-3, with 7 nucleotides matching TRBD1. This clonotype was sampled from a human donor with low-grade glioma or glioblastoma, undergoing nonglioma brain surgery, or in good health (not recorded which). CDR3: CAIKGQSTDTQYF. The CDR3 nucleotides read TGTGCCATCAAGGGACAGAGCACAGATACGCAGTATTTT.